These 30 T cell receptor beta chains were sequenced from one sample in a study of CD8 T cells in ankylosing spondylitis. Each CDR3 protein is one row after TCRdb ran MiXCR on the 5' RACE reads. The repertoire has around 150,000 distinct CDR3 sequences, about 17% of them found once; the top ten carry roughly 8%. Material: blood, either unsorted or a sorted T cell fraction (not recorded which). These receptors were obtained from a male donor with ankylosing spondylitis or in good health (not recorded which).

This clonotype came up a few times. The rearrangement links TRBV12-3 or TRBV12-4 to TRBJ2-1; 8 positions match TRBD2. The CDR3 spans 16 residues. Trimming cost V 3 bases and J 4 bases; bases outside gene matches: 8. The CDR3, as DNA: TGTGCCAGCAGTTTGCGGGTACTAGCGGTGTACAATGAGCAGTTCTTC. Translation: CASSLRVLAVYNEQFF.

This clonotype was observed a few times. J is TRBJ2-7 and V is TRBV5-1; the D gene is possibly TRBD2 (5 bases). The germline V gene encodes CDR1 SGHRS and CDR2 YFSETQ. This CDR3 is 16 amino acids long. With 0 bases removed from V and 0 bases from J, the gap between germline ends came to 13 bases. The CDR3 nucleotides read TGCGCCAGCAGCTTGGATTGGCGGGCGAGCTCCTACGAGCAGTACTTC. Its translation: CASSLDWRASSYEQYF.

This clonotype was seen ten or more times. This chain joins TRBV3-1 and TRBJ2-3; unclear D gene. V lost 0 bases and J 6 bases, leaving 16 bases between the germline ends. Germline loops: CDR1 LGHDT, CDR2 YNNKEL (reference sequence). This CDR3 comprises 16 residues. The CDR3 DNA sequence: TGTGCCAGCAGCCAAGATATTGGCCTTGCAGCGGATACGCAGTATTTT. Translation: CASSQDIGLAADTQYF.

The chain employs TRBV12-3 or TRBV12-4 and TRBJ2-2; possibly TRBD1 for D (6 bases). This CDR3 has 14 amino acids. V was pared by 6 bases and J by 6 bases, with 14 bases between. CDR3 nucleotides: TGTGCCAGCAGACCCCAGGGGATCGCCGGGGAGCTGTTTTTT. Residues: CASRPQGIAGELFF.

This clonotype has a count of ten or more. The CDR3 region is CASSYGGLGNTIYF. CDR3 nucleotide sequence: TGTGCCAGCAGTTACGGGGGGCTGGGAAACACCATATATTTT. The chain combines TRBV6-5 with TRBJ1-3; tentative D call: TRBD1 (6 bases). The germline V and J ends were trimmed by 2 bases and 4 bases, with 9 bases remaining between them. CDR3 size: 14 residues. Germline V gene sequence: CDR1 MNHEY, CDR2 SVGAGI.

This clonotype was counted many times. The genes are TRBV18 and TRBJ2-1; D is possibly TRBD1 (5 bases). The CDR3 is 12 residues long. The V end was cut by 3 bases, the J end by 9 bases, with 9 bases between. Germline V CDR1 and CDR2: KGHSH, LQKENI. CDR3 loop: CASSPQGSEQFF. The CDR3 coding sequence is TGTGCCAGCTCACCGCAGGGATCTGAGCAGTTCTTC.

In its sample, this clonotype was seen many times. V and J are TRBV20-1 and TRBJ2-2; 11 bases match TRBD2. The CDR3 is 17 amino acids. CDR1 and CDR2 from the germline V gene are DFQATT and SNEGSKA (reference sequence). V was clipped by 1 base and J by 0 bases; unmatched bases: 4. The CDR3 loop is CSARGLAGGANTGELFF. The DNA of the CDR3 is TGCAGTGCTAGAGGGCTAGCGGGAGGCGCGAACACCGGGGAGCTGTTTTTT.

This clonotype was picked up many times. The chain recombines TRBV3-1 with TRBJ2-1; TRBD1 is a possible D gene (5 bases). CDR3 length: 14 residues. V shed 1 base and J shed 1 base, with 5 bases lying between them. The germline CDR1 and CDR2 sequences are LGHDT and YNNKEL (reference sequence). The DNA for the CDR3 is TGTGCCAGCAGCCAAGCAGGGTCCTACAATGAGCAGTTCTTC. The encoded protein is CASSQAGSYNEQFF.

This clonotype was counted at least ten times. The J gene is TRBJ2-7, the V gene TRBV20-1; 7 bases agree with TRBD1. The J segment lost 4 bases and the V segment lost 2 bases, leaving 5 bases of the junction unmatched. Germline loops: CDR1 DFQATT, CDR2 SNEGSKA (reference sequence). The CDR3 has 13 residues. The CDR3: CSARSQGDYEQYF. The CDR3 DNA follows: TGCAGTGCTAGAAGTCAGGGGGATTACGAGCAGTACTTC.

The chain combines TRBV12-3 or TRBV12-4 with TRBJ2-7, with D tentatively TRBD1 or TRBD2 (5 bases each). The CDR3 is made up of 14 amino acids. Deletions cut 3 bases from V and 5 bases from J, with 14 bases between. The CDR3 DNA follows: TGTGCCAGCAGTTTTGGGACCCCTCCTAACGAGCAGTACTTC. This gives the protein CASSFGTPPNEQYF.

This clonotype occurred many times. The rearrangement joins TRBV29-1 to TRBJ1-2, with no clear D. The germline V and J ends were trimmed by 4 bases and 4 bases, with 22 bases remaining between them. Germline V gene sequence: CDR1 SQVTM, CDR2 ANQGSEA. This CDR3 has 16 amino acids. The DNA of the CDR3 is TGCAGCGTTGTGGGTTCGGGATCGTCCAGATCCTATGGCTACACCTTC. It specifies CSVVGSGSSRSYGYTF. The full variable domain, with the rest looked up from reference TRBV29-1 and TRBJ1-2, is SAVISQKPSRDICQRGTSLTIQCQVDSQVTMMFWYRQQPGQSLTLIATANQGSEATYESGFVIDKFPISRPNLTFSTLTVSNMSPEDSSIYLCSVVGSGSSRSYGYTFGSGTRLTVV.

Here the CDR3 DNA reads TGTGCCAGCAGTTTAGGACGGGACAGGAGCTATGGCTACACCTTC. The encoded protein is CASSLGRDRSYGYTF. J is TRBJ1-2 and V is TRBV12-3 or TRBV12-4, with 8 bases lining up with TRBD1. V was pared by 1 base and J by 4 bases, with 5 bases of the junction left unmatched. The CDR3 covers 15 residues.

With regard to this clonotype: This may stem from a read error, because a much larger clone lies one nucleotide away. The CDR3 loop reads CSAPTSGRYNEQLF. DNA for the CDR3: TGCAGTGCTCCTACTAGCGGGAGATACAATGAGCAGCTCTTC. This sequence joins TRBV20-1 and TRBJ2-1; 11 bases fit TRBD2. The CDR3 has 14 amino acids. CDR1 is DFQATT and CDR2 is SNEGSKA in the germline V gene (reference sequence).

The chain employs TRBV12-3 or TRBV12-4 and TRBJ2-3; D is unresolved. The V gene lost 7 bases and the J gene lost 1 base, with 15 bases spanning the gap. The CDR3 covers 15 residues. The CDR3 DNA reads as TGTGCCAGCAACAATTATTCATACCGCACAGATACGCAGTATTTT. Residues: CASNNYSYRTDTQYF.

The genes are TRBV7-9 and TRBJ2-1; TRBD2 agrees at 8 bases. CDR3 length: 16 residues. Trimming removed 4 bases from V and 8 bases from J; junction bases left unmatched: 13. Per germline, CDR1 SEHNR and CDR2 FQNEAQ (reference sequence). The CDR3 loop reads CASSSTPGTSLDEQFF. DNA for the CDR3: TGTGCCAGCAGCTCTACCCCCGGGACTAGTCTCGATGAGCAGTTCTTC.

This chain's CDR3 is CASSLDDRGLYEQYF. The CDR3 DNA is TGTGCCAGCAGCTTAGACGACAGGGGGCTATACGAGCAGTACTTC. The V gene is TRBV7-6, the J gene TRBJ2-7; 10 bases line up with TRBD1. The V and J ends lost 1 base and 4 bases, in that order; junction bases with no gene match: 4. Germline V CDR1 and CDR2: SGHVS, FNYEAQ. The CDR3 covers 15 residues.

This clonotype has ten or more counts. J is TRBJ2-6 and V is TRBV20-1, with D tentatively TRBD2 (6 bases). V was clipped by 6 bases and J by 0 bases, with 15 bases between them. The CDR3 length is 16 residues. Looked up from germline, CDR1 is DFQATT and CDR2 is SNEGSKA (reference sequence). CDR3 nucleotides: TGCAGTGCGGGTCACCGGGAGCCCTCTGGGGCCAACGTCCTGACTTTC. Protein sequence: CSAGHREPSGANVLTF.

This clonotype was counted many times. V and J are TRBV10-3 and TRBJ2-2; D perhaps matches TRBD2 (5 bases). The CDR3 totals 16 residues. The V end was cut by 0 bases, the J end by 7 bases, with 15 bases between. In germline, CDR1 is ENHRY, CDR2 SYGVKD. The CDR3 spells CAISESLLDTGGELFF. The DNA for the CDR3 is TGTGCCATCAGTGAGTCGCTACTAGATACGGGCGGGGAGCTGTTTTTT.

This clonotype has only a few counts. This rearrangement joins TRBV9 to TRBJ2-1; TRBD2 is a possible D gene (6 bases). The CDR3 totals 20 residues. In germline, CDR1 is SGDLS, CDR2 YYNGEE. The V end was cut by 0 bases, the J end by 0 bases, with 22 bases between. CDR3 nucleotides: TGTGCCAGCAGCGTAGTCGGACGGGCGAGCGGGTATAGCTCCTACAATGAGCAGTTCTTC. Translated, it gives CASSVVGRASGYSSYNEQFF. Filled out from reference TRBV9 and TRBJ2-1, the complete variable domain reads DSGVTQTPKHLITATGQRVTLRCSPRSGDLSVYWYQQSLDQGLQFLIQYYNGEERAKGNILERFSAQQFPDLHSELNLSSLELGDSALYFCASSVVGRASGYSSYNEQFFGPGTRLTVL.

This clonotype was picked up many times. This chain joins TRBV4-1 and TRBJ1-1, with 7 bases aligning to TRBD1. Germline V gives CDR1 MGHRA, CDR2 YSYEKL. The CDR3 extends over 14 amino acids. V lost 3 bases to trimming and J lost 7 bases; unmatched junction nucleotides: 8. The CDR3 sequence is CASSHQTGIFEAFF. The CDR3 DNA follows: TGCGCCAGCAGCCACCAGACAGGGATCTTTGAAGCTTTCTTT.

This clonotype has a count of ten or more. The rearrangement joins TRBV5-1 to TRBJ2-1; 7 positions agree with TRBD2. This CDR3 contains 11 residues. The V gene end was trimmed by 4 bases and the J gene end by 8 bases; junction bases not matched to a gene: 0. In germline, CDR1 is SGHRS, CDR2 YFSETQ. In DNA, the CDR3 is TGCGCCAGCAGCCGGGGGGATGAGCAGTTCTTC. Protein sequence: CASSRGDEQFF.

This clonotype came up a few times. This rearrangement joins TRBV20-1 to TRBJ1-3, with no clear D. Germline V gene data show CDR1 as DFQATT and CDR2 as SNEGSKA (reference sequence). This CDR3 has 12 amino acids. V lost 3 bases, J lost 8 bases, and 11 bases lay in between. The CDR3 region is CSARVGVDTIYF. The DNA of the CDR3 is TGCAGTGCTAGGGTTGGGGTGGACACCATATATTTT.

A few counts support this clonotype. V usage is TRBV7-2 and J usage is TRBJ2-2; TRBD2 matches at 13 bases. The germline V gene has CDR1 SGHTA and CDR2 FQGNSA. The CDR3 runs to 17 residues. Unmatched junction bases numbered 5, after V lost 2 bases and J lost 5 bases. This CDR3 reads CASSLYPGLAGTGELFF. For the CDR3, the DNA is TGTGCCAGCAGCTTATACCCGGGACTAGCGGGAACCGGGGAGCTGTTTTTT.

DNA for the CDR3: TGTGCCAGCAGCTTAGAGACTTTGGAGACCCAGTACTTC. Residues: CASSLETLETQYF. This chain joins TRBV7-9 and TRBJ2-5; D gene unclear. The V end was cut by 1 base, the J end by 5 bases, with 8 bases between. This CDR3 contains 13 residues. Germline values: CDR1 SEHNR, CDR2 FQNEAQ (reference sequence). The variable domain in full, with the rest retrieved from reference TRBV7-9 and TRBJ2-5, is DTGVSQNPRHKITKRGQNVTFRCDPISEHNRLYWYRQTLGQGPEFLTYFQNEAQLEKSRLLSDRFSAERPKGSFSTLEIQRTEQGDSAMYLCASSLETLETQYFGPGTRLLVL.

The CDR3 sequence: CASSLWAGAGLETQYF. DNA of the CDR3: TGTGCCAGCAGTTTATGGGCGGGAGCGGGGTTGGAGACCCAGTACTTC. This chain links TRBV12-3 or TRBV12-4 with TRBJ2-5; 7 bases align to TRBD2. CDR3 length equals 16 residues. Unmatched junction bases numbered 11, after V lost 2 bases and J lost 5 bases.

This chain links TRBV12-3 or TRBV12-4 with TRBJ1-5, with D hard to call. This CDR3 has 13 amino acids. V was clipped by 3 bases and J by 9 bases, with 12 bases between them. Written as DNA, the CDR3 is TGTGCCAGCAGTTTCTTCGTTCGTTCGCCCCAGCATTTT. This encodes CASSFFVRSPQHF.

This chain connects TRBV6-5 to TRBJ2-3; 11 bases line up with TRBD2. The CDR3 is 15 amino acids. CDR1 and CDR2 from the germline V gene are MNHEY and SVGAGI. Trimming cost V 5 bases and J 2 bases; bases outside gene matches: 3. Here the CDR3 reads CASSGTSGPTDTQYF. As DNA, the CDR3 is TGTGCCAGCAGTGGGACTAGCGGACCCACAGATACGCAGTATTTT.

This clonotype showed up just a few times. The rearrangement links TRBV7-2 to TRBJ2-7, with TRBD2 as a possible D gene (5 bases). CDR3 length: 14 amino acids. Germline values: CDR1 SGHTA, CDR2 FQGNSA. V dropped 6 bases and J dropped 2 bases, with 14 bases sitting between them. The CDR3 protein is CASSPTTGAYEQYF. DNA for the CDR3: TGTGCCAGCAGTCCTACCACCGGGGCCTACGAGCAGTACTTC.

The table lists this clonotype with many counts. The V and J genes are TRBV5-1 and TRBJ2-1, with TRBD2 matching over 13 bases. Trimming cost V 4 bases and J 6 bases; bases outside gene matches: 7. Germline lookup yields CDR1 SGHRS and CDR2 YFSETQ. The CDR3 is 16 amino acids. The CDR3 region has the DNA TGCGCCAGCAGCCGACTAGCGGGAGGCTCGGGCAATGAGCAGTTCTTC. Translating it yields CASSRLAGGSGNEQFF.

The chain has TRBV18 and TRBJ1-5; D perhaps matches TRBD1 (5 bases). CDR3 length: 14 residues. V gave up 6 bases and J gave up 0 bases, with 9 bases separating them. Germline assignment: CDR1 KGHSH and CDR2 LQKENI. CDR3 protein: CASSPGHSNQPQHF. The CDR3 nucleotides read TGTGCCAGCTCCCCGGGGCATAGCAATCAGCCCCAGCATTTT.